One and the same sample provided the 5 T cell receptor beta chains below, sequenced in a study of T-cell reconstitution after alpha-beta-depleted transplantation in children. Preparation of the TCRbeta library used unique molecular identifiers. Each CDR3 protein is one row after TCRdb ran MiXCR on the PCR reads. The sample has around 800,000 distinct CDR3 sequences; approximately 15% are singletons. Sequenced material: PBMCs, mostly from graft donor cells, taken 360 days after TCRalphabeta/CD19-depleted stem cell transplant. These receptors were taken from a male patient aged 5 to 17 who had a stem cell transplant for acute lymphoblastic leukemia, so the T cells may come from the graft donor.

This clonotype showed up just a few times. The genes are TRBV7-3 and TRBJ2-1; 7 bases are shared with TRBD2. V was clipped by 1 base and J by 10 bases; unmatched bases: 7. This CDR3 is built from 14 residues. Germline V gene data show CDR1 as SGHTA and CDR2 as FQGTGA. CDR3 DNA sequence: TGTGCCAGCAGCTTAATCGGGGGGTGGGGAGAGCAGTTCTTC. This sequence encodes CASSLIGGWGEQFF.

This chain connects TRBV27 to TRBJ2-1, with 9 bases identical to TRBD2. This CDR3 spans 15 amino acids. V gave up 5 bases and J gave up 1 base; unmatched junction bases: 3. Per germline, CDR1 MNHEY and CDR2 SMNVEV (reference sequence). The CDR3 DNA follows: TGTGCCAGCAGTCTAGCGGGATGGTCCTACAATGAGCAGTTCTTC. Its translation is CASSLAGWSYNEQFF.

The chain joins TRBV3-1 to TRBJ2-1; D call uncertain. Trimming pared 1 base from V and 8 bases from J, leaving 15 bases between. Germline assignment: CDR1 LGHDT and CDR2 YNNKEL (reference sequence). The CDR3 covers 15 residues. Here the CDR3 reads CASSQALRSNDEQFF. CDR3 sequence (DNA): TGTGCCAGCAGCCAAGCATTGAGGTCTAACGATGAGCAGTTCTTC.

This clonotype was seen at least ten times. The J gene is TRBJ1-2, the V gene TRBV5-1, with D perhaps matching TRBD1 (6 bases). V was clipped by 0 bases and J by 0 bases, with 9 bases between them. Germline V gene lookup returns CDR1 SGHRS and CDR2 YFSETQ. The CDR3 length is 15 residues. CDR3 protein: CASSLGGHPNYGYTF. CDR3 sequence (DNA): TGCGCCAGCAGCTTGGGGGGACATCCTAACTATGGCTACACCTTC. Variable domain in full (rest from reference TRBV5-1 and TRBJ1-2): KAGVTQTPRYLIKTRGQQVTLSCSPISGHRSVSWYQQTPGQGLQFLFEYFSETQRNKGNFPGRFSGRQFSNSRSEMNVSTLELGDSALYLCASSLGGHPNYGYTFGSGTRLTVV.

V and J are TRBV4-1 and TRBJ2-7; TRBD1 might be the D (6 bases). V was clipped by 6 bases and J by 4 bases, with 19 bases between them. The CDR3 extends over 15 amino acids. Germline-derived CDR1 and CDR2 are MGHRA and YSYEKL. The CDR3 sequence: CASRLGQNQAYEQYF. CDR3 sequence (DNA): TGCGCCAGCAGGCTCGGACAGAATCAGGCTTACGAGCAGTACTTC.